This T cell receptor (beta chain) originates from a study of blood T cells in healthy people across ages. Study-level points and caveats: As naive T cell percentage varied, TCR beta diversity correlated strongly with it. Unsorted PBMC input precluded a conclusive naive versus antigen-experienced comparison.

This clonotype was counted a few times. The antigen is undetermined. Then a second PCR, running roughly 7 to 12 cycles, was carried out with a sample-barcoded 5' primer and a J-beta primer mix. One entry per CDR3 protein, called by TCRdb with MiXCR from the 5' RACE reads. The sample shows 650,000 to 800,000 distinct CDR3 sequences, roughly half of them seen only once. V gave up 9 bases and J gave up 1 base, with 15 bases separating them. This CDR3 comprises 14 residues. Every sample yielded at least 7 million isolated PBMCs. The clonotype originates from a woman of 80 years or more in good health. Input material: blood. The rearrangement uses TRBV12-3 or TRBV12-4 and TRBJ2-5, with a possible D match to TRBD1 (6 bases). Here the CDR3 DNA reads TGTGCCAGTGCCAGGGGCGCGATCCAAGAGACCCAGTACTTC. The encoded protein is CASARGAIQETQYF.